This T cell receptor beta chain was documented in a study of cytomegalovirus exposure and HLA in healthy donors. Trimming at V came to 1 base and at J to 0 bases, leaving 14 bases not matched to a gene. Germline V gives CDR1 MNHEY, CDR2 SMNVEV (reference sequence). The CDR3 totals 19 residues. Both 60 Vbeta primers and 13 Jbeta primers went into the PCR. Data came from immunoSEQ multiplex PCR; TCRdb stores just in-frame clones and leaves some out. The repertoire holds 110,000 to 150,000 clones, with 65% to 80% as singletons. Sequencing was done on a sample of PBMCs. This TCR was recovered from a male donor in good health and CMV-seropositive. The chain carries TRBV27 and TRBJ2-7; 8 bases match TRBD2. The CDR3 here is CASSLFPTMGSGVSYEQYF. The CDR3 region has the DNA TGTGCCAGCAGTTTATTCCCCACCATGGGTAGCGGGGTCTCCTACGAGCAGTACTTC.